The 28 T cell receptor beta chains given below trace back to one sample, sequenced in a study of regulatory T cells in long-lasting Graves disease (dated by TCRdb to about 2021). The library was produced with multiplex PCR. The data were produced on an Illumina HiSeq 4000. TCR beta libraries were built with iRepertoire HTBI primers and Arm-PCR amplification of CDR3 regions. TCRdb trimmed public reads at Q25 via fastp, called clones via MiXCR and kept in-frame beta chains. Every entry covers one CDR3 protein and lists the most common genes and DNA from its rows. This sample is represented by some 600,000 distinct CDR3 sequences; around 16% of them were singletons. The top ten clones comprise about 11% of the sample. This specimen's time point label, per the study, means: newly diagnosed GD, antithyroid drugs for less than 3 months. For both TCR sequencing and RNA sequencing, RNA was extracted from PBMCs using TRIzol.

These data were likewise used in another study, on T cells in Graves' hyperthyroidism and ophthalmopathy.

The sequences come from peripheral blood mononuclear cells (PBMCs), collected at new diagnosis, from a patient treated with antithyroid drugs. Source of these receptors: a man aged 18-30 years with Graves disease. Donor details come from another sample of the same person, matched by shared clones.

This clonotype showed up many times. CDR3 DNA sequence: TGCAGCGCGGCTCGGGCGGGACCTGAAGCTTTCTTT. Translating gives CSAARAGPEAFF. The chain couples TRBV29-1 to TRBJ1-1; tentatively, D is TRBD1 (5 bases). Germline lookup yields CDR1 SQVTM and CDR2 ANQGSEA. The V and J ends lost 7 bases and 6 bases respectively, with 15 bases between them. The CDR3 has 12 residues.

Of note for this clonotype: A much larger clone is a single base away; this may be a read error. V and J are TRBV29-1 and TRBJ2-3; D is perhaps TRBD2 (6 bases). V lost 4 bases and J 2 bases, leaving 19 bases between the germline ends. CDR3 length: 16 residues. CDR1 and CDR2 from the germline V gene are SQVTM and ANQGSEA. The CDR3 here is CSVVSAWGGFTDTQYF. The CDR3 nucleotides read TGCAGCGTTGTTTCGGCTTGGGGAGGATTCACAGATACGCAGTATTTT.

This clonotype appeared a few times. The gene calls are TRBV20-1 and TRBJ1-2, with 8 bases identical to TRBD1. The CDR3 has 14 amino acids. Per the germline V gene, CDR1 is DFQATT and CDR2 is SNEGSKA (reference sequence). V lost 5 bases, J lost 5 bases, and 10 bases stayed unmatched. The CDR3 nucleotides are TGCAGTGCTCCGGTCAGGGGGCGAAGGTATGGCTACACCTTC. Protein product: CSAPVRGRRYGYTF.

This clonotype was observed many times. This rearrangement joins TRBV18 to TRBJ1-1; no definite D call. With 2 bases removed from V and 4 bases from J, the gap between germline ends came to 11 bases. CDR1 is KGHSH, CDR2 LQKENI, per germline. This CDR3 is built from 14 residues. CDR3: CASSPTHRPTEAFF. The CDR3 DNA reads as TGTGCCAGCTCACCAACGCACAGACCCACTGAAGCTTTCTTT. Using reference TRBV18 and TRBJ1-1 for the parts outside the CDR3, the full variable domain is NAGVMQNPRHLVRRRGQEARLRCSPMKGHSHVYWYRQLPEEGLKFMVYLQKENIIDESGMPKERFSAEFPKEGPSILRIQQVVRGDSAAYFCASSPTHRPTEAFFGQGTRLTVV.

The chain combines TRBV28 with TRBJ2-1; 9 bases are shared with TRBD1. The CDR3 runs 17 residues. V shed 2 bases, J shed 0 bases, and the junction held 5 bases outside the gene matches. The germline V gene has CDR1 MDHEN and CDR2 SYDVKM. CDR3 in DNA: TGTGCCAGCAGTTTAGACGGGACAGGGAGCTCCTACAATGAGCAGTTCTTC. It specifies CASSLDGTGSSYNEQFF. The full variable domain, its missing parts supplied by reference TRBV28 and TRBJ2-1, is DVKVTQSSRYLVKRTGEKVFLECVQDMDHENMFWYRQDPGLGLRLIYFSYDVKMKEKGDIPEGYSVSREKKERFSLILESASTNQTSMYLCASSLDGTGSSYNEQFFGPGTRLTVL.

This clonotype showed up just a few times. The chain recombines TRBV7-9 with TRBJ2-2; no clear D gene. Between the trimmed V and J ends, which lost 4 bases and 0 bases, there was a span of 27 bases. The CDR3 extends over 21 amino acids. Germline lookup yields CDR1 SEHNR and CDR2 FQNEAQ (reference sequence). As DNA, the CDR3 is TGTGCCAGCAGCTCCCTTGCTTGGTGGCAGGCCCAAAACCCGAACACCGGGGAGCTGTTTTTT. Translating it yields CASSSLAWWQAQNPNTGELFF. The full variable domain, in which reference TRBV7-9 and TRBJ2-2 provide the parts outside the CDR3, is DTGVSQNPRHKITKRGQNVTFRCDPISEHNRLYWYRQTLGQGPEFLTYFQNEAQLEKSRLLSDRFSAERPKGSFSTLEIQRTEQGDSAMYLCASSSLAWWQAQNPNTGELFFGEGSRLTVL.

V usage is TRBV5-1 and J usage is TRBJ2-6; tentative D call: TRBD2 (7 bases). The CDR3 sequence is 16 residues long. CDR1 and CDR2 (germline): SGHRS, YFSETQ. V was trimmed by 4 bases and J by 3 bases, leaving 14 bases between them. The CDR3 DNA reads TGCGCCAGCAGCCCAGCGGGACATGGTGGGGCCAACGTCCTGACTTTC. Protein product: CASSPAGHGGANVLTF.

The chain combines TRBV20-1 with TRBJ2-7; D is perhaps TRBD2 (6 bases). Looked up from germline, CDR1 is DFQATT and CDR2 is SNEGSKA (reference sequence). The CDR3 totals 14 residues. Trimming took 3 bases from V and 3 from J, leaving 15 bases between them. CDR3 amino acids: CSASRRGGSYEQYF. The CDR3 bases are TGCAGTGCTAGTAGGAGAGGAGGGAGCTACGAGCAGTACTTC.

The J gene is TRBJ1-1, the V gene TRBV7-9; no reliable D call. Trimming removed 5 bases from V and 6 bases from J, with 10 bases in between. The CDR3 is 12 residues long. In germline, CDR1 is SEHNR, CDR2 FQNEAQ (reference sequence). This chain's CDR3 is CASSRSSAEAFF. In nucleotides, the CDR3 is TGTGCCAGCAGCAGGTCAAGCGCTGAAGCTTTCTTT.

This clonotype was observed at least ten times. This chain connects TRBV30 to TRBJ2-7, with 9 bases matching TRBD2. V was pared by 4 bases and J by 2 bases, with 6 bases of the junction left unmatched. Germline CDR1 is GTSNPN and CDR2 is SVGIG (reference sequence). This CDR3 has 14 amino acids. CDR3 residues: CAWTSGINTYEQYF. The CDR3 region has the DNA TGTGCCTGGACTAGCGGGATTAACACCTACGAGCAGTACTTC.

This clonotype was detected only a few times. V gene TRBV6-2 or TRBV6-3 combines with J gene TRBJ2-5; no clear D. The germline V and J ends were trimmed by 2 bases and 5 bases, with 9 bases remaining between them. Germline V gene data show CDR1 as MNHEY and CDR2 as SVGEGT. The CDR3 sequence is 13 residues long. The CDR3 sequence: CASSYPQEETQYF. The CDR3 DNA is TGTGCCAGCAGTTACCCCCAGGAGGAGACCCAGTACTTC.

In this sample, this clonotype turned up a few times. The V call is TRBV7-6, the J call TRBJ2-7; 7 bases match TRBD1. Unmatched junction bases numbered 15, after V lost 5 bases and J lost 5 bases. This CDR3 is built from 16 residues. Per germline, CDR1 SGHVS and CDR2 FNYEAQ. The CDR3 sequence is CASSLKQGPRSDEQYF. CDR3 nucleotide sequence: TGTGCCAGCAGCCTTAAACAGGGGCCCCGAAGTGACGAGCAGTACTTC. The whole variable domain, remainder taken from reference TRBV7-6 and TRBJ2-7, is GAGVSQSPRYKVTKRGQDVALRCDPISGHVSLYWYRQALGQGPEFLTYFNYEAQQDKSGLPNDRFSAERPEGSISTLTIQRTEQRDSAMYRCASSLKQGPRSDEQYFGPGTRLTVT.

The chain recombines TRBV30 with TRBJ2-3, with D hard to call. The CDR3 contains 13 residues. Germline CDR1 is GTSNPN and CDR2 is SVGIG (reference sequence). With 4 bases removed from V and 7 bases from J, the gap between germline ends came to 15 bases. CDR3 in amino acids: CAWTGSSGHTQYF. In DNA, the CDR3 is TGTGCCTGGACGGGCTCTTCAGGACATACGCAGTATTTT. Looking up the rest from reference TRBV30 and TRBJ2-3 gives the full variable domain: SQTIHQWPATLVQPVGSPLSLECTVEGTSNPNLYWYRQAAGRGLQLLFYSVGIGQISSEVPQNLSASRPQDRQFILSSKKLLLSDSGFYLCAWTGSSGHTQYFGPGTRLTVL.

This clonotype was picked up a small number of times. This chain uses TRBV10-3 with TRBJ2-7; D not certain. Germline CDR1 and CDR2: ENHRY and SYGVKD. V gave up 2 bases and J gave up 2 bases, with 16 bases separating them. There are 16 residues in the CDR3. Here the CDR3 reads CAISEPAGQSPYEQYF. The DNA for the CDR3 is TGTGCCATCAGTGAGCCAGCCGGGCAAAGTCCCTACGAGCAGTACTTC.

This clonotype was counted between two and nine times. The genes are TRBV12-3 or TRBV12-4 and TRBJ1-4; D not resolved. Trimming shortened V by 3 bases and J by 11 bases, and 13 bases separated the two germline ends. The CDR3 is 13 residues long. CDR3 nucleotide sequence: TGTGCCAGCAGTTTTGGCACCCGAACGAAACTGTTTTTT. Translating gives CASSFGTRTKLFF.

The CDR3 here is CSASRTGIGELFF. The CDR3 coding sequence is TGCAGTGCTAGCCGGACAGGGATCGGGGAGCTGTTTTTT. V and J are TRBV20-1 and TRBJ2-2; 8 bases are shared with TRBD1. This CDR3 is built from 13 residues. V shed 3 bases and J 7 bases; nucleotides not matched to a gene: 4. Germline values: CDR1 DFQATT, CDR2 SNEGSKA (reference sequence).

Many counts were recorded for this clonotype. The chain combines TRBV27 with TRBJ2-3; the match to TRBD2 covers 10 bases. There are 16 residues in the CDR3. CDR1 is MNHEY, CDR2 SMNVEV, per germline (reference sequence). V lost 3 bases to trimming and J lost 8 bases; unmatched junction nucleotides: 11. The CDR3 DNA sequence: TGTGCCAGCAGTTTGACCCTAGCGGGGGCTTTCGTTACGCAGTATTTT. Translating gives CASSLTLAGAFVTQYF.

The chain carries TRBV3-1 and TRBJ2-5; 8 bases line up with TRBD2. The CDR3 runs 16 residues. CDR1 is LGHDT, CDR2 YNNKEL, per germline (reference sequence). V lost 1 base, J lost 4 bases, and 8 bases stayed unmatched. The CDR3 loop is CASSQVAGRRGETQYF. The CDR3, as DNA: TGTGCCAGCAGCCAAGTAGCGGGACGTCGTGGAGAGACCCAGTACTTC.

This clonotype was picked up many times. The V call is TRBV7-9, the J call TRBJ2-5; either TRBD1 or TRBD2 may supply D (6 bases each). The germline V gene has CDR1 SEHNR and CDR2 FQNEAQ (reference sequence). Deletions cut 1 base from V and 5 bases from J, with 17 bases between. This CDR3 has 16 amino acids. DNA for the CDR3: TGTGCCAGCAGCTTAGGGGGTTGGGGGGCCAGGGAGACCCAGTACTTC. Residues: CASSLGGWGARETQYF.

The sample holds many counts of this clonotype. The junction departs from the called germline gene at one end, perhaps through a read error. This sequence joins TRBV5-1 and TRBJ2-1; D gene ambiguous. In germline, CDR1 is SGHRS, CDR2 YFSETQ. This CDR3 region has 15 residues. Here the CDR3 DNA reads TGTGCCAGCAGCTTAGAACAGCCTTCCTACAATGAGCAGTTCTTC. This codes for CASSLEQPSYNEQFF.

The table lists this clonotype with many counts. The V call is TRBV12-3 or TRBV12-4, the J call TRBJ2-1, with 16 bases that match TRBD2. The J call may be incorrect, as the DNA end agrees better with TRBJ2-5. The CDR3 sequence is 18 residues long. CDR3 sequence reads: CASSSGTSGRDFPETQYF. In DNA form, the CDR3 reads TGTGCCAGCAGTAGCGGGACTAGCGGGAGGGATTTCCCGGAGACCCAGTACTTC.

V usage is TRBV4-1 and J usage is TRBJ1-4, with D perhaps matching TRBD1 (5 bases). Germline CDR1 is MGHRA and CDR2 is YSYEKL. This CDR3 has 16 amino acids. The germline V and J ends were trimmed by 2 bases and 3 bases, with 13 bases remaining between them. The CDR3 nucleotides read TGCGCCAGCAGCCAAAGGTCGGAGGGGCCTAATGAAAAACTGTTTTTT. Protein sequence: CASSQRSEGPNEKLFF.

V is TRBV5-1 and J is TRBJ2-2; D tentatively fits TRBD1 or TRBD2 (5 bases each). Germline CDR1 and CDR2: SGHRS and YFSETQ. V lost 4 bases to trimming and J lost 3 bases, with 10 bases between them. The CDR3 consists of 14 residues. CDR3 nucleotides: TGCGCCAGCAGCCCCGGGACCGACACCGGGGAGCTGTTTTTT. This gives the protein CASSPGTDTGELFF.

Of note for this clonotype: Being one base from a much bigger clone, this may be a read error. J is TRBJ1-5 and V is TRBV12-3 or TRBV12-4; D gene ambiguous. V was shortened by 6 bases and J by 2 bases, with 11 bases between the two germline ends. This CDR3 has 14 amino acids. The CDR3 DNA sequence: TGTGCCAGCAGCTACGCAGAAGGCAATCAGCCCCAGCATTTT. It yields the protein CASSYAEGNQPQHF.

This clonotype has a count of ten or more. The chain combines TRBV10-1 with TRBJ1-1; D may be TRBD1 (5 bases). Germline V gene sequence: CDR1 WNHNN, CDR2 SYGVQD (reference sequence). The CDR3 extends over 14 amino acids. V gave up 3 bases and J gave up 1 base, with 9 bases separating them. The CDR3 DNA reads as TGCGCCAGCAGTGAAGGCGGGACGAACACTGAAGCTTTCTTT. It specifies CASSEGGTNTEAFF.

The V and J genes are TRBV19 and TRBJ1-1; a weak D match, TRBD1 (5 bases). Trimming shortened V by 6 bases and J by 10 bases, and 21 bases separated the two germline ends. Per germline, CDR1 LNHDA and CDR2 SQIVND (reference sequence). CDR3 size: 14 residues. The DNA of the CDR3 is TGTGCCAGTAGGGCTAGCCCCAAGGGGACGAGAGCTTTCTTT. This sequence encodes CASRASPKGTRAFF. The whole variable domain, filled in from reference TRBV19 and TRBJ1-1, reads DGGITQSPKYLFRKEGQNVTLSCEQNLNHDAMYWYRQDPGQGLRLIYYSQIVNDFQKGDIAEGYSVSREKKESFPLTVTSAQKNPTAFYLCASRASPKGTRAFFGQGTRLTVV.

In this sample, this clonotype turned up a few times. The CDR3 here is CSVRQGLANYGYTF. The CDR3, as DNA: TGCAGCGTCCGACAGGGATTAGCTAACTATGGCTACACCTTC. The rearrangement links TRBV29-1 to TRBJ1-2; the match to TRBD1 covers 7 bases. The CDR3 is 14 amino acids. The V gene's germline CDR1 is SQVTM and CDR2 ANQGSEA. The V segment lost 6 bases and the J segment 0 bases; nucleotides outside the gene matches: 7.

The chain employs TRBV6-1 and TRBJ2-7; TRBD2 matches 15 bases. The V segment lost 10 bases and the J segment 0 bases; nucleotides outside the gene matches: 13. Germline V gene lookup returns CDR1 MNHNS and CDR2 SASEGT. This CDR3 region has 18 residues. This CDR3 is CAIREYGTSGRSSYEQYF. CDR3 sequence (DNA): TGTGCCATCAGGGAGTATGGGACTAGCGGGAGGAGCTCCTACGAGCAGTACTTC.